The clone carrying this T cell receptor beta chain appeared many times. The data were obtained in a study of CD8+CD57+ T cells in acquired aplastic anemia. It was genomic DNA that served as the template for profiling TCR beta VDJ and CDR3. MiXCR, applied by TCRdb to the reads, yields one record per CDR3 protein. The sample consists of 89,000 or so distinct CDR3 sequences, around 68% of them appearing once. The CDR3 is made up of 17 amino acids. V was clipped by 1 base and J by 0 bases; unmatched bases: 9. CDR1 is SGHAT, CDR2 FQNNGV, per germline. Selection for sequencing was limited to patients who had shown CD8+CD57+ cell expansion by flow cytometry.

Sequenced input: sorted CD4+, CD8+, or CD8+CD57+ T cells (not recorded which) from PBMCs. This chain connects TRBV11-2 to TRBJ2-7; 7 nucleotides line up with TRBD2. This receptor was obtained from a human donor with aplastic anemia. The CDR3 nucleotides read TGTGCCAGCAGCTTAGTGTCCCTAGCGGAGAGCTCCTACGAGCAGTACTTC. Translating it yields CASSLVSLAESSYEQYF.